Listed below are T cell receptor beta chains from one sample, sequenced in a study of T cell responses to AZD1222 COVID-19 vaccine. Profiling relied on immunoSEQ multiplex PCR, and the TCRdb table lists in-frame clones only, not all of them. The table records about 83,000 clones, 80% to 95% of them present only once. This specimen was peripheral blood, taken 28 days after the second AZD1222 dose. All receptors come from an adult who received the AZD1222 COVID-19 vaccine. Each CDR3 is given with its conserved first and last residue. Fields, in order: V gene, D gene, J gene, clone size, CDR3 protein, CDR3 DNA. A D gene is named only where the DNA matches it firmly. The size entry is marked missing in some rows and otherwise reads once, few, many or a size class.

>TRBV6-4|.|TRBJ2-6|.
CASSDSTGNSGANVLTF
TGTGCCAGCAGTGACTCAACCGGGAACTCTGGGGCCAACGTCCTGACTTTC
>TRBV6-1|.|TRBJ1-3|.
CASSDRVNTIYF
TGTGCCAGCAGTGACAGGGTAAACACCATATATTTT
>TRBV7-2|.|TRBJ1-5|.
CASSLDSVSNQPQHF
TGTGCCAGCAGCTTAGATAGCGTCAGCAATCAGCCCCAGCATTTT
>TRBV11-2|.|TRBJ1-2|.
CASSPRGGLDYGYTF
TGTGCCAGCAGCCCCAGAGGGGGGCTCGACTATGGCTACACCTTC
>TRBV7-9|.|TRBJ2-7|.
CASSLTADYEQYF
TGTGCCAGCAGCTTGACTGCCGACTACGAGCAGTACTTC
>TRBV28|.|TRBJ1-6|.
CASSLSSLGWVDSPLHF
TGTGCCAGCAGTTTATCCTCCCTGGGATGGGTAGATTCACCCCTCCACTTT
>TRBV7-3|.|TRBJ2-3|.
CASSPMGGKQYF
TGTGCCAGCAGCCCTATGGGGGGCAAGCAGTATTTT
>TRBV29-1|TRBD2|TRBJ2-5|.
CSVEGGIPRETQYF
TGCAGCGTTGAGGGAGGGATCCCCCGTGAGACCCAGTACTTC
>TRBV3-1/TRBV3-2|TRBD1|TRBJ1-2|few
CASSQGATGNYGYTF
TGTGCCAGCAGCCAGGGGGCGACAGGGAACTATGGCTACACCTTC
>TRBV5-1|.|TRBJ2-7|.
CASSFLPGDYEQYF
TGCGCCAGCAGCTTTCTCCCCGGAGACTACGAGCAGTACTTC
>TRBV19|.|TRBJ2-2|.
CASSISFRTGELFF
TGTGCCAGTAGTATCTCGTTTCGCACCGGGGAGCTGTTTTTT
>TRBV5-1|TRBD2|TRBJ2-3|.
CASKGLAGSPDTQYF
TGCGCCAGTAAGGGACTAGCGGGATCGCCAGATACGCAGTATTTT
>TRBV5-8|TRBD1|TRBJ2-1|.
CASSLAFIRTGQQFF
TGTGCCAGCAGCTTGGCCTTCATCCGGACAGGGCAGCAGTTCTTC
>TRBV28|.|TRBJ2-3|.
CASAPARQTTDTQYF
TGTGCCAGCGCGCCGGCGCGGCAGACCACAGATACGCAGTATTTT
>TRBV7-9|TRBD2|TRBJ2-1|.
CASSPKGLAGVDEQFF
TGTGCCAGCAGCCCTAAGGGACTAGCGGGAGTAGATGAGCAGTTCTTC
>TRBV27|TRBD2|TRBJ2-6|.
CASSLRGGTGANVLTF
TGTGCCAGCTCGCTCCGGGGAGGGACCGGGGCCAACGTCCTGACTTTC
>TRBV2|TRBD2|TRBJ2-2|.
CASSGTSGSQGHGELFF
TGTGCCAGCAGCGGGACTAGCGGGAGTCAAGGGCACGGGGAGCTGTTTTTT
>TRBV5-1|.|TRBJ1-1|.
CASSLEGGVNTEAFF
TGCGCCAGCAGCTTGGAAGGGGGGGTGAACACTGAAGCTTTCTTT
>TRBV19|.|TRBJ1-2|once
CASSTEQGGNYGYTF
TGTGCCAGTAGTACCGAACAGGGAGGTAACTATGGCTACACCTTC
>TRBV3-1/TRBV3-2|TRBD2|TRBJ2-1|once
CASSQRWSASGRAFYNEQFF
TGTGCCAGCAGCCAGCGGTGGTCCGCTAGCGGGAGGGCCTTCTACAATGAGCAGTTCTTC
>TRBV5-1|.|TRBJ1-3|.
CASSLEEPGNTIYF
TGCGCCAGCAGCTTGGAAGAACCCGGAAACACCATATATTTT
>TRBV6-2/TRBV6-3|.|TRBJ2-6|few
CASSYEASGANVLTF
TGTGCCAGCAGTTACGAAGCATCTGGGGCCAACGTCCTGACTTTC
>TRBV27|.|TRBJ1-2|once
CASSSRQSYGYTF
TGTGCCAGCAGTTCTCGACAGAGTTATGGCTACACCTTC
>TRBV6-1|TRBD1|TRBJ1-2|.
CASSEDQGAGGGYTF
TGTGCCAGCAGTGAAGACCAGGGGGCGGGAGGTGGCTACACCTTC
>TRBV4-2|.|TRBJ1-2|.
CASSSGGPGLYGYTF
TGTGCCAGCAGCTCCGGAGGCCCGGGGCTTTATGGCTACACCTTC
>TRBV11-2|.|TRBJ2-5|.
CASSPRGQETQYF
TGTGCCAGCAGCCCGAGGGGGCAAGAGACCCAGTACTTC
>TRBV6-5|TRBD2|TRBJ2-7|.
CASSYSETSVSYEQYF
TGTGCCAGCAGTTACTCGGAGACTAGCGTCTCCTACGAGCAGTACTTC
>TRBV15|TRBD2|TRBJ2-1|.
CATLDQTSDEQFF
TGTGCCACCCTGGATCAGACTAGCGATGAGCAGTTCTTC
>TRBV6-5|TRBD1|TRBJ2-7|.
CASSYSDRGFGEQYF
TGTGCCAGCAGTTACTCGGACAGGGGTTTTGGTGAGCAGTACTTC
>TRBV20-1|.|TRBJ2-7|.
CSAPASYEQYF
TGCAGTGCTCCGGCGTCCTACGAGCAGTACTTC
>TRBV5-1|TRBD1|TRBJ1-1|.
CASSSDRGNTEAFF
TGCGCCAGCAGCTCAGACAGGGGTAACACTGAAGCTTTCTTT
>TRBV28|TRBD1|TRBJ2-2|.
CASSLFGTGKNGELFF
TGTGCCAGCAGTTTATTCGGGACAGGGAAAAACGGGGAGCTGTTTTTT
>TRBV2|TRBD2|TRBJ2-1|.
CASTESGRGNEQFF
TGTGCCAGCACCGAAAGCGGGAGAGGGAATGAGCAGTTCTTC
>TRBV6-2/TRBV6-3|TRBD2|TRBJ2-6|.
CASSMGLAANSGANVLTF
TGTGCCAGCAGTATGGGACTAGCGGCAAACTCTGGGGCCAACGTCCTGACTTTC
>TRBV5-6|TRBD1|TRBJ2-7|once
CASSPRQGYEQYF
TGTGCCAGCAGCCCGAGACAGGGGTACGAGCAGTACTTC
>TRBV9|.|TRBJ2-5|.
CASAYRDGQETQYF
TGTGCCAGCGCCTACCGGGACGGACAAGAGACCCAGTACTTC
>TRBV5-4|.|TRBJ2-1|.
CASSSINEQFF
TGTGCCAGCAGCTCGATCAATGAGCAGTTCTTC
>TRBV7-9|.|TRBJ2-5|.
CASSLGGRIETQYF
TGTGCCAGCAGCTTAGGCGGCAGAATAGAGACCCAGTACTTC
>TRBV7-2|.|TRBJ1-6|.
CASSPRYPSGGRSDSPLHF
TGTGCCAGCAGCCCTAGGTACCCTAGTGGAGGGCGGTCGGATTCACCCCTCCACTTT
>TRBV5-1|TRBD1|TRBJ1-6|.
CASSLGAGGSPLHF
TGCGCCAGCAGCTTGGGGGCAGGGGGCTCACCCCTCCACTTT
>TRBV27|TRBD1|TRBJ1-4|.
CASRRGPNEKLFF
TGTGCCAGCAGGAGGGGGCCTAATGAAAAACTGTTTTTT
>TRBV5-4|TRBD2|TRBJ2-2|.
CASSSPRLAGDDGELFF
TGTGCCAGCAGCTCCCCCCGGCTAGCGGGAGACGACGGGGAGCTGTTTTTT
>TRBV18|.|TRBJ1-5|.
CASSPFRTAHQPQHF
TGTGCCAGCTCACCTTTCCGGACAGCCCATCAGCCCCAGCATTTT
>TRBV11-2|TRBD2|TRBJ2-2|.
CASSPGLAGGRGTGELFF
TGTGCCAGCAGCCCAGGACTAGCGGGAGGCCGGGGCACCGGGGAGCTGTTTTTT
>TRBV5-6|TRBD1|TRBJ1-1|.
CASSPGGQGAFGTEAFF
TGTGCCAGCAGCCCGGGAGGACAGGGGGCCTTTGGCACTGAAGCTTTCTTT
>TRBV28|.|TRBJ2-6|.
CASSGGRSGANVLTF
TGTGCCAGCAGTGGGGGACGGTCTGGGGCCAACGTCCTGACTTTC
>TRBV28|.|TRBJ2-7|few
CASSQPGLYEQYF
TGTGCCAGCAGTCAACCGGGACTCTACGAGCAGTACTTC
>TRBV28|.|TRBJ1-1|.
CASSFRLNTEAFF
TGTGCCAGCAGTTTCAGGTTGAACACTGAAGCTTTCTTT
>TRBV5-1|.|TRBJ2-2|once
CASSLRGKENGELFF
TGCGCCAGCAGCTTGAGGGGAAAGGAGAACGGGGAGCTGTTTTTT
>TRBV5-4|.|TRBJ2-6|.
CASSLTGRGVIGANVLTF
TGTGCCAGCAGCCTGACCGGACGTGGGGTCATCGGGGCCAACGTCCTGACTTTC
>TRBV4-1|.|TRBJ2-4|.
CASSQPPPWVAKNIQYF
TGCGCCAGCAGCCAACCCCCACCTTGGGTAGCCAAAAACATTCAGTACTTC
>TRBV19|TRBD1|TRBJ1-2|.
CASMTGADSSYGYTF
TGTGCCAGTATGACAGGGGCAGATAGTAGCTATGGCTACACCTTC
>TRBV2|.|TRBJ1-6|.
CASRGLGNSPLHF
TGTGCCAGCAGGGGGCTGGGGAATTCACCCCTCCACTTT
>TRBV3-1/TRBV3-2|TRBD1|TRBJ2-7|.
CASSQRTGIGEQYF
TGTGCCAGCAGCCAACGGACAGGGATCGGCGAGCAGTACTTC
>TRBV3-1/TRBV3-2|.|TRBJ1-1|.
CASSQDVAGEAFF
TGTGCCAGCAGCCAAGATGTGGCAGGTGAAGCTTTCTTT
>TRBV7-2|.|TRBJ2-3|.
CASSFLREDTQYF
TGTGCCAGCAGCTTTTTACGGGAAGATACGCAGTATTTT
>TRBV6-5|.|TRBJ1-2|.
CASSSLWSGGNYGYTF
TGTGCCAGCAGTTCGCTTTGGAGCGGCGGTAACTATGGCTACACCTTC
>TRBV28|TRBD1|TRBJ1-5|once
CAGQTGDQPQHF
TGTGCCGGCCAAACAGGGGATCAGCCCCAGCATTTT